The 31 T cell receptor beta chains listed next were all sequenced from one sample in a study of PD-1 blockade in classical Hodgkin lymphoma. Relapse after autologous stem cell transplantation occurred in every patient, and brentuximab vedotin exposure varied. Generated by immunoSEQ multiplex PCR, the TCRdb table keeps only in-frame clones and is missing some. The sample has more than 13,000 clones, just under 80% seen once. This sample comprised peripheral blood mononuclear cells (PBMCs), obtained before the second cycle of nivolumab. The receptors here all came from a human donor with classical Hodgkin lymphoma.

The gene calls are TRBV10-2 and TRBJ2-3, with D unresolved. Germline assignment: CDR1 WSHSY and CDR2 SAAADI. The CDR3 length is 14 residues. V was clipped by 8 bases and J by 2 bases, with 14 bases between them. The CDR3 sequence: CASGLDGITDTQYF. The CDR3 region has the DNA TGCGCCAGCGGCCTAGATGGAATCACAGATACGCAGTATTTT.

The chain couples TRBV5-1 to TRBJ1-5, with D possibly TRBD1 on 6 matching bases. The CDR3 sequence is 17 residues long. The germline CDR1 and CDR2 sequences are SGHRS and YFSETQ. Trimming took off 4 bases at V and 0 bases at J, with 17 bases between the two ends. CDR3 loop: CASSPGGGHYSNQPQHF. The CDR3 bases are TGCGCCAGCAGCCCGGGTGGGGGACACTATAGCAATCAGCCCCAGCATTTT.

The CDR3 here is CASSQGGGQETQYF. DNA of the CDR3: TGTGCCAGCAGCCAAGGAGGGGGGCAAGAGACCCAGTACTTC. The gene calls are TRBV7-2 and TRBJ2-5; D assignment may be TRBD1 or TRBD2 (6 bases each). Germline assignment: CDR1 SGHTA and CDR2 FQGNSA. The CDR3 length is 14 residues. Trimming stripped 5 bases from V and 2 bases from J, with 12 bases between.

This clone was observed a few times. The J gene is TRBJ2-5, the V gene TRBV5-1, with 8 bases fitting TRBD1. The CDR3 totals 17 residues. Germline CDR1 and CDR2: SGHRS and YFSETQ. V was pared by 0 bases and J by 5 bases, with 12 bases of the junction left unmatched. CDR3 residues: CASSLAVNQGASETQYF. The CDR3 coding sequence is TGCGCCAGCAGCTTGGCGGTGAACCAGGGGGCTTCTGAGACCCAGTACTTC.

The chain carries TRBV4-3 and TRBJ1-4; TRBD1 might be the D (6 bases). The germline CDR1 and CDR2 sequences are LGHNA and YSLEER. This CDR3 region has 16 residues. The germline V and J ends were trimmed by 5 bases and 5 bases, with 18 bases remaining between them. The CDR3 region has the DNA TGCGCCAGCAGCAAGGAAGGAAGGGGGATCAATGAAAAACTGTTTTTT. Its translation: CASSKEGRGINEKLFF.

This clone appeared once. The chain recombines TRBV7-9 with TRBJ1-2, with 9 nucleotides matching TRBD1. The V segment lost 5 bases and the J segment 2 bases; nucleotides outside the gene matches: 3. In germline, CDR1 is SEHNR, CDR2 FQNEAQ (reference sequence). This CDR3 comprises 14 residues. The CDR3 region is CASSIGTGNYGYTF. Here the CDR3 DNA reads TGTGCCAGCAGCATAGGGACAGGGAACTATGGCTACACCTTC. Looking up the rest from reference TRBV7-9 and TRBJ1-2 gives the full variable domain: DTGVSQNPRHKITKRGQNVTFRCDPISEHNRLYWYRQTLGQGPEFLTYFQNEAQLEKSRLLSDRFSAERPKGSFSTLEIQRTEQGDSAMYLCASSIGTGNYGYTFGSGTRLTVV.

The V call is TRBV6-1, the J call TRBJ2-7; TRBD1 is a possible D gene (5 bases). The germline V gene encodes CDR1 MNHNS and CDR2 SASEGT. CDR3 size: 14 residues. The ends were cut back, 7 bases at V and 6 bases at J, with 19 bases in the middle. Written as DNA, the CDR3 is TGTGCCAGCAATCGCGACAGCTTCCAGGGCGAGCAGTACTTC. The encoded protein is CASNRDSFQGEQYF.

V is TRBV25-1 and J is TRBJ1-1, with TRBD1 matching 10 bases. CDR1 and CDR2 from the germline V gene are MGHDK and SYGVNS. The CDR3 extends over 15 amino acids. Germline trimming cut 4 bases from V and 1 base from J; bases unmatched to any gene: 3. This CDR3 is CASSGRQGANTEAFF. The CDR3 DNA follows: TGTGCCAGCAGTGGACGACAGGGGGCGAACACTGAAGCTTTCTTT. The variable domain in full, completed from reference TRBV25-1 and TRBJ1-1, reads EADIYQTPRYLVIGTGKKITLECSQTMGHDKMYWYQQDPGMELHLIHYSYGVNSTEKGDLSSESTVSRIRTEHFPLTLESARPSHTSQYLCASSGRQGANTEAFFGQGTRLTVV.

This clone appeared a few times. The rearrangement uses TRBV6-6 and TRBJ1-4, with 9 nucleotides matching TRBD1. This CDR3 is 14 amino acids long. Germline CDR1 reads MNHNY; CDR2 reads SVGAGI (reference sequence). The V gene end was trimmed by 0 bases and the J gene end by 9 bases; junction bases not matched to a gene: 2. The CDR3 region is CASSYSDRGKKLFF. CDR3 sequence (DNA): TGTGCCAGCAGTTACTCCGACAGGGGGAAAAAACTGTTTTTT.

The rearrangement joins TRBV7-2 to TRBJ2-7; D might be TRBD2 (6 bases). Trimming took off 5 bases at V and 3 bases at J, with 8 bases between the two ends. The germline gives CDR1 SGHTA, CDR2 FQGNSA. The CDR3 contains 12 residues. The CDR3, as DNA: TGTGCCAGCAGCCCGACTAGCTACGAGCAGTACTTC. It encodes CASSPTSYEQYF.

This clone was seen a handful of times. Here the CDR3 reads CASSLNGALAYGYTF. The CDR3, as DNA: TGTGCCAGCAGCTTAAATGGGGCCCTGGCCTATGGCTACACCTTC. V and J are TRBV7-4 and TRBJ1-2, with D perhaps matching TRBD1 (5 bases). The CDR3 length is 15 residues. The V gene lost 2 bases and the J gene lost 4 bases, with 14 bases spanning the gap. Germline V lookup: CDR1 SGHVT, CDR2 SQSDAQ.

V usage is TRBV4-3 and J usage is TRBJ1-4; 7 positions match TRBD1. Germline V gene data show CDR1 as LGHNA and CDR2 as YSLEER. This CDR3 region has 15 residues. Losses at the gene ends were 2 bases for V and 9 bases for J; bases not matched to a gene: 9. Here the CDR3 reads CASSQTDREGQKLFF. The CDR3 bases are TGCGCCAGCAGCCAAACCGACAGGGAGGGGCAAAAACTGTTTTTT.

The V and J genes are TRBV7-2 and TRBJ1-2, with 7 bases that match TRBD1. From germline, CDR1 is SGHTA and CDR2 FQGNSA. Trimming removed 1 base from V and 2 bases from J; junction bases left unmatched: 1. The CDR3 covers 14 residues. CDR3 residues: CASSLGQGNYGYTF. The CDR3 DNA follows: TGTGCCAGCAGCTTAGGACAGGGCAACTATGGCTACACCTTC.

CDR3 loop: CASSQFLGTASSYEQYF. The CDR3 DNA reads as TGCGCCAGCAGCCAATTCCTCGGGACAGCGAGCTCCTACGAGCAGTACTTC. The rearrangement uses TRBV4-1 and TRBJ2-7, with 7 bases that match TRBD1. With V trimmed by 2 bases and J by 0 bases, 10 bases remained unmatched. The CDR3 sequence is 17 residues long. Germline assignment: CDR1 MGHRA and CDR2 YSYEKL.

The chain joins TRBV7-9 to TRBJ1-2; D is ambiguous. The germline V gene encodes CDR1 SEHNR and CDR2 FQNEAQ (reference sequence). V was pared by 5 bases and J by 7 bases, with 17 bases between. The length of the CDR3 is 14 residues. The CDR3 sequence is CASSRDGGVGGYTF. The CDR3 coding sequence is TGTGCCAGCAGCCGCGACGGTGGAGTCGGTGGCTACACCTTC.

The rearrangement links TRBV7-9 to TRBJ1-6; 10 bases map to TRBD1. The CDR3 is 16 residues long. The V and J ends lost 1 base and 10 bases, in that order; junction bases with no gene match: 7. The germline CDR1 and CDR2 sequences are SEHNR and FQNEAQ (reference sequence). The CDR3 region has the DNA TGTGCCAGCAGCTTAGAACTGACAGGGGGCGACTCACCCCTCCACTTT. Translation gives CASSLELTGGDSPLHF.

J is TRBJ2-1 and V is TRBV2; 11 nucleotides match TRBD2. Per the germline V gene, CDR1 is SNHLY and CDR2 is FYNNEI. Trimming took 4 bases from V and 6 from J; bases not matched to a gene: 5. The CDR3 is made up of 15 amino acids. DNA for the CDR3: TGTGCCAGCAGTGTGACTAGCGGGGCGGTCAATGAGCAGTTCTTC. As protein: CASSVTSGAVNEQFF.

V usage is TRBV4-3 and J usage is TRBJ1-4; D is unresolved. CDR1 LGHNA and CDR2 YSLEER come from the germline V gene. The V gene lost 1 base and the J gene lost 4 bases, with 10 bases spanning the gap. The CDR3 contains 15 residues. DNA of the CDR3: TGCGCCAGCAGCCAAGTACGGGCTAATAATGAAAAACTGTTTTTT. Its translation is CASSQVRANNEKLFF.

This clone was detected only once. The rearrangement joins TRBV30 to TRBJ1-5; possible D gene TRBD1, 5 bases. This CDR3 is built from 13 residues. CDR1 and CDR2 (germline): GTSNPN, SVGIG (reference sequence). The V and J ends lost 4 bases and 2 bases respectively, with 9 bases between them. CDR3 coding DNA: TGTGCCTGGACCAGGGATGGCAATCAGCCCCAGCATTTT. Its translation is CAWTRDGNQPQHF.

This clone was seen once. The genes are TRBV7-2 and TRBJ1-3; 9 bases agree with TRBD1. The CDR3 spans 15 residues. CDR1 and CDR2 (germline): SGHTA, FQGNSA. Unmatched junction bases numbered 2, after V lost 2 bases and J lost 3 bases. This CDR3 reads CASSLQGQGGNTIYF. The CDR3 DNA is TGTGCCAGCAGCTTACAGGGACAGGGTGGAAACACCATATATTTT.

The chain joins TRBV15 to TRBJ1-4; weak D call: TRBD1 (5 bases). Trimming stripped 4 bases from V and 3 bases from J, with 12 bases between. Germline assignment: CDR1 LNHNV and CDR2 YYDKDF (reference sequence). The CDR3 is 15 amino acids. The CDR3 is CATSNGRGANEKLFF. In nucleotides, the CDR3 is TGTGCCACCAGCAACGGGCGGGGGGCTAATGAAAAACTGTTTTTT.

The J gene is TRBJ2-7, the V gene TRBV9; D gene unclear. Trimming took 2 bases from V and 7 from J, leaving 7 bases between them. This CDR3 has 11 amino acids. Germline CDR1 reads SGDLS; CDR2 reads YYNGEE. CDR3 nucleotide sequence: TGTGCCAGCAGCGTGGGCAAAGAGCAGTACTTC. Translated, it gives CASSVGKEQYF.

The sample holds a few counts of this clone. This rearrangement joins TRBV6-5 to TRBJ1-2; 12 positions agree with TRBD1. V was clipped by 5 bases and J by 4 bases; unmatched bases: 5. This CDR3 region has 15 residues. Germline lookup yields CDR1 MNHEY and CDR2 SVGAGI. CDR3 sequence (DNA): TGTGCCAGCAGTACTGGGACAGGGGGCGGCTATGGCTACACCTTC. Its translation: CASSTGTGGGYGYTF.

V usage is TRBV11-1 and J usage is TRBJ2-2; either TRBD1 or TRBD2 may supply D (6 bases each). Germline V gives CDR1 SGHAT, CDR2 FQDESV (reference sequence). This CDR3 region has 15 residues. V was pared by 0 bases and J by 5 bases, with 10 bases between. In nucleotides, the CDR3 is TGTGCCAGCAGCTTAGCGCAGGGGAGGACCGGGGAGCTGTTTTTT. Encoded protein: CASSLAQGRTGELFF.

V gene TRBV12-5 combines with J gene TRBJ2-1; D is perhaps TRBD1 (6 bases). CDR3 length: 18 amino acids. CDR1 and CDR2 from the germline V gene are LGHNT and FRNRAP. Trimming cost V 1 base and J 3 bases, with 19 bases left between them. The CDR3, as DNA: TGTGCTAGTGGTTTGGCACACGGGCCGGGACAAGGCTACAATGAGCAGTTCTTC. This gives the protein CASGLAHGPGQGYNEQFF.

This chain links TRBV19 with TRBJ1-2; 9 bases fit TRBD1. Unmatched junction bases numbered 5, after V lost 6 bases and J lost 3 bases. CDR3 length equals 14 residues. From germline, CDR1 is LNHDA and CDR2 SQIVND (reference sequence). The CDR3 region has the DNA TGTGCCAGTAGGAGGGACAGGGACTACTATGGCTACACCTTC. It codes for CASRRDRDYYGYTF.

This rearrangement joins TRBV11-2 to TRBJ2-1; D may be TRBD1 (5 bases). The V end was cut by 3 bases, the J end by 0 bases, with 9 bases between. This CDR3 comprises 15 residues. Germline CDR1 reads SGHAT; CDR2 reads FQNNGV. CDR3 residues: CASSLDILSYNEQFF. CDR3 DNA: TGTGCCAGCAGCTTGGACATCCTCTCCTACAATGAGCAGTTCTTC.

The chain combines TRBV5-6 with TRBJ1-2; no firm D call. The CDR3 runs 15 residues. Per the germline V gene, CDR1 is SGHDT and CDR2 is YYEEEE. Trimming took off 2 bases at V and 2 bases at J, with 13 bases between the two ends. CDR3 sequence: CASSFGGLTNYGYTF. CDR3 nucleotide sequence: TGTGCCAGCAGCTTCGGCGGTTTGACGAACTATGGCTACACCTTC.

The rearrangement uses TRBV7-2 and TRBJ2-1; D remains ambiguous. Trimming left V 8 bases short and J 1 base short, with 0 bases between. The CDR3 has 10 residues. Germline V gives CDR1 SGHTA, CDR2 FQGNSA. In DNA, the CDR3 is TGTGCCAGCTCCTACAATGAGCAGTTCTTC. Translating it yields CASSYNEQFF. Variable domain in full (rest from reference TRBV7-2 and TRBJ2-1): GAGVSQSPSNKVTEKGKDVELRCDPISGHTALYWYRQSLGQGLEFLIYFQGNSAPDKSGLPSDRFSAERTGGSVSTLTIQRTQQEDSAVYLCASSYNEQFFGPGTRLTVL.

This clone came up a few times. The chain couples TRBV28 to TRBJ1-2; unclear D gene. CDR1 is MDHEN, CDR2 SYDVKM, per germline. Trimming cost V 4 bases and J 5 bases, with 8 bases left between them. This CDR3 comprises 12 residues. The CDR3 loop reads CASSSTAYGYTF. As DNA, the CDR3 is TGTGCCAGCAGTTCGACGGCTTATGGCTACACCTTC.

This chain joins TRBV11-2 and TRBJ1-1; 7 bases are shared with TRBD1. V dropped 5 bases and J dropped 4; count of bases not matched to a gene: 7. Germline CDR1 SGHAT, CDR2 FQNNGV. The CDR3 is 14 residues long. CDR3 nucleotide sequence: TGTGCCAGCAGCCCCAAACAGGGGAGCACTGAAGCTTTCTTT. This gives the protein CASSPKQGSTEAFF.